A single sample gave rise to the 15 T cell receptor beta chains below, sequenced in a study of T cell responses to AZD1222 COVID-19 vaccine. Profiling relied on immunoSEQ multiplex PCR, and the TCRdb table lists in-frame clones only, not all of them. Of over 100,000 clones listed, about 87% are singletons. This specimen was peripheral blood, taken on day 0 of AZD1222 vaccination. Receptors were obtained from an adult in good health.

This sequence joins TRBV18 and TRBJ2-2; D not certain. Germline CDR1 KGHSH, CDR2 LQKENI. The CDR3 runs to 12 residues. V lost 1 base to trimming and J lost 5 bases, with 2 bases between them. The CDR3 loop is CASSPRTGELFF. The CDR3 DNA reads as TGTGCCAGCTCACCACGGACCGGGGAGCTGTTTTTT.

For this clone: Additional DNA sequences in this sample encode the identical CDR3. The CDR3 nucleotides are TGTGCCAGTAGTATCCGGGACCCTAACTATGGCTACACCTTC. Amino acids: CASSIRDPNYGYTF. The chain links TRBV19 to TRBJ1-2; D may be TRBD1 (5 bases). The CDR3 is 14 residues long. The V gene lost 3 bases and the J gene lost 0 bases, with 8 bases spanning the gap. In germline, CDR1 is LNHDA, CDR2 SQIVND (reference sequence).

This chain connects TRBV28 to TRBJ1-5, with D unresolved. Germline-derived CDR1 and CDR2 are MDHEN and SYDVKM. The CDR3 has 15 residues. V was pared by 3 bases and J by 3 bases, with 12 bases between. The CDR3 reads CASSFGVGFNQPQHF. The CDR3 nucleotides read TGTGCCAGCAGTTTTGGGGTGGGTTTCAATCAGCCCCAGCATTTT.

This chain links TRBV6-2 or TRBV6-3 with TRBJ1-6, with a possible D match to TRBD1 (5 bases). Germline V gives CDR1 MNHEY, CDR2 SVGEGT. This CDR3 contains 11 residues. The V end was cut by 6 bases, the J end by 14 bases, with 11 bases between. The CDR3 here is CASSNTGSLHF. CDR3 bases: TGTGCCAGCAGCAACACAGGATCCCTCCACTTT.

The J gene is TRBJ1-2, the V gene TRBV11-2; D may be TRBD1 (6 bases). The CDR3 is 14 amino acids. Trimming cost V 8 bases and J 4 bases, with 17 bases left between them. Germline CDR1 SGHAT, CDR2 FQNNGV. The CDR3 coding sequence is TGTGCCAGCGTAAGAGGGGGGTCCCTCTATGGCTACACCTTC. Translated: CASVRGGSLYGYTF.

The V call is TRBV30, the J call TRBJ1-5; 8 nucleotides match TRBD1. CDR1 is GTSNPN and CDR2 is SVGIG in the germline V gene (reference sequence). The CDR3 loop spans 14 amino acids. V shed 4 bases and J 3 bases; nucleotides not matched to a gene: 5. CDR3 DNA: TGTGCCTGGAACAGACAGGGGCCCAATCAGCCCCAGCATTTT. Translation gives CAWNRQGPNQPQHF.

The chain carries TRBV9 and TRBJ2-3; the D is unclear. The germline V and J ends were trimmed by 0 bases and 6 bases, with 2 bases remaining between them. Germline values: CDR1 SGDLS, CDR2 YYNGEE. This CDR3 contains 11 residues. CDR3 DNA sequence: TGTGCCAGCAGCGTAGGGGATACGCAGTATTTT. It yields the protein CASSVGDTQYF.

This chain connects TRBV5-1 to TRBJ1-1; 9 positions agree with TRBD1. V trimming: 4 bases; J trimming: 2 bases; junction bases outside the gene matches: 3. The CDR3 has 14 amino acids. The germline gives CDR1 SGHRS, CDR2 YFSETQ. CDR3 sequence reads: CASSEGQGNTEAFF. In nucleotides, the CDR3 is TGCGCCAGCAGCGAGGGACAGGGAAACACTGAAGCTTTCTTT.

The CDR3 loop is CASSQDAGLDQPQHF. The CDR3 DNA follows: TGTGCCAGCAGCCAAGATGCAGGGTTGGATCAGCCCCAGCATTTT. This chain uses TRBV3-1 (or the pseudogene TRBV3-2) with TRBJ1-5, with a weak D call TRBD1 (5 bases). CDR1 and CDR2 from the germline V gene are LGHDT and YNNKEL (reference sequence). The CDR3 totals 15 residues. Trimming took off 0 bases at V and 5 bases at J, with 11 bases between the two ends.

This clone turned up a few times. V and J are TRBV5-1 and TRBJ1-1; D unclear. Germline CDR1 is SGHRS and CDR2 is YFSETQ. Deletions cut 5 bases from V and 5 bases from J, with 10 bases between. The CDR3 is made up of 12 amino acids. The DNA of the CDR3 is TGCGCCAGCAGATATGACACAACTGAAGCTTTCTTT. It is translated as CASRYDTTEAFF.

The V and J genes are TRBV27 and TRBJ1-1; no firm D call. Per the germline V gene, CDR1 is MNHEY and CDR2 is SMNVEV (reference sequence). The CDR3 contains 15 residues. V was shortened by 6 bases and J by 7 bases, with 21 bases between the two germline ends. The CDR3 region is CASRPSSLRGGEAFF. DNA of the CDR3: TGTGCCAGCAGACCCTCTTCGTTGCGGGGAGGTGAAGCTTTCTTT.

The CDR3 sequence is CASSSFDRGDYNEQFF. In nucleotides, the CDR3 is TGCGCCAGCAGCTCCTTTGACAGGGGGGACTACAATGAGCAGTTCTTC. The V call is TRBV5-1, the J call TRBJ2-1; 9 positions agree with TRBD1. The CDR3 has 16 amino acids. Germline trimming cut 3 bases from V and 3 bases from J; bases unmatched to any gene: 7. Germline V lookup: CDR1 SGHRS, CDR2 YFSETQ.

The chain is built from TRBV19 and TRBJ1-3; tentatively, D is TRBD1 (6 bases). This CDR3 is built from 17 residues. V lost 9 bases to trimming and J lost 0 bases, with 21 bases between them. In germline, CDR1 is LNHDA, CDR2 SQIVND (reference sequence). CDR3 in DNA: TGTGCCAGCCGGCGACAGGATTCCGCTAACTCTGGAAACACCATATATTTT. Its translation is CASRRQDSANSGNTIYF.

The chain links TRBV2 to TRBJ1-1; 7 bases match TRBD1. The ends lost 5 bases at V and 1 base at J; junction bases unmatched: 7. Per the germline V gene, CDR1 is SNHLY and CDR2 is FYNNEI. CDR3 length: 15 amino acids. This CDR3 is CASSKDRPENTEAFF. For the CDR3, the DNA is TGTGCCAGCAGTAAGGACAGGCCCGAGAACACTGAAGCTTTCTTT.

CDR3 sequence: CATSRPGGIAKNIQYF. The CDR3 DNA reads TGTGCCACCAGCCGCCCAGGGGGGATAGCCAAAAACATTCAGTACTTC. V usage is TRBV15 and J usage is TRBJ2-4; tentative D call: TRBD1 (7 bases). Trimming left V 5 bases short and J 0 bases short, with 14 bases between. CDR1 and CDR2 (germline): LNHNV, YYDKDF (reference sequence). The CDR3 length is 16 residues.